These 17 T cell receptor beta chains share one sample of origin, sequenced in a study of cytomegalovirus exposure and HLA in healthy donors. Using immunoSEQ multiplex PCR, the repertoire was profiled, and TCRdb retains in-frame clones only, with some absent. The repertoire includes around 180,000 clones, approximately 88% of them detected once, and less than 9% sits in the top ten. The sequencing sample was made of PBMCs. The receptors shown here come from a man aged 18 to 29 in good health and CMV-seropositive.

V gene TRBV5-1 combines with J gene TRBJ2-4; TRBD1 might be the D (5 bases). V lost 0 bases, J lost 8 bases, and 12 bases lay in between. The CDR3 is 14 amino acids. In germline, CDR1 is SGHRS, CDR2 YFSETQ. CDR3 sequence reads: CASSLGRIRDIQYF. The CDR3 bases are TGCGCCAGCAGCTTGGGACGGATCAGGGACATTCAGTACTTC. Filled out from reference TRBV5-1 and TRBJ2-4, the complete variable domain reads KAGVTQTPRYLIKTRGQQVTLSCSPISGHRSVSWYQQTPGQGLQFLFEYFSETQRNKGNFPGRFSGRQFSNSRSEMNVSTLELGDSALYLCASSLGRIRDIQYFGAGTRLSVL.

The chain couples TRBV27 to TRBJ1-2, with 9 bases lining up with TRBD1. This CDR3 is 17 amino acids long. The junction had 8 bases not matched to a gene; V was cut back by 2 bases and J by 1 base. CDR1 and CDR2 (germline): MNHEY, SMNVEV (reference sequence). The CDR3 is CASSLIGTGLGNYGYTF. CDR3 coding DNA: TGTGCCAGCAGTTTAATAGGGACAGGGCTGGGTAACTATGGCTACACCTTC.

This chain joins TRBV7-9 and TRBJ2-5; D possibly corresponds to TRBD2 (5 bases). Germline CDR1 reads SEHNR; CDR2 reads FQNEAQ (reference sequence). With 5 bases removed from V and 0 bases from J, the gap between germline ends came to 19 bases. CDR3 size: 17 residues. The CDR3 loop is CASSPVGGLANQETQYF. DNA for the CDR3: TGTGCCAGCAGCCCGGTCGGTGGCCTAGCCAACCAAGAGACCCAGTACTTC.

The CDR3 loop reads CASSHLGKQGYGYTF. CDR3 coding DNA: TGCGCCAGCAGCCACCTTGGGAAACAGGGGTATGGCTACACCTTC. V is TRBV4-1 and J is TRBJ1-2; 7 nucleotides align to TRBD1. Per the germline V gene, CDR1 is MGHRA and CDR2 is YSYEKL. This CDR3 spans 15 amino acids. Trimming removed 3 bases from V and 5 bases from J; junction bases left unmatched: 9.

The CDR3 region is CASSLWVAGDYNEQFF. The CDR3 DNA sequence: TGTGCCAGCAGTTTATGGGTAGCGGGAGACTACAATGAGCAGTTCTTC. V gene TRBV27 combines with J gene TRBJ2-1; 9 nucleotides align to TRBD2. The CDR3 runs 16 residues. After removal of 1 base from V and 3 bases from J, the junction contained 4 bases not matched to a gene. The germline V gene encodes CDR1 MNHEY and CDR2 SMNVEV (reference sequence).

The chain couples TRBV27 to TRBJ2-5; no firm D call. Germline CDR1 reads MNHEY; CDR2 reads SMNVEV (reference sequence). The V end was cut by 4 bases, the J end by 5 bases, with 11 bases between. The CDR3 has 13 residues. Here the CDR3 reads CASSSTGLETQYF. CDR3 DNA sequence: TGTGCCAGCAGTTCCACCGGTTTGGAGACCCAGTACTTC.

This clone appeared once. The chain combines TRBV6-6 with TRBJ2-7, with TRBD1 identical over 8 bases. V lost 5 bases to trimming and J lost 4 bases; unmatched junction nucleotides: 10. CDR3 length equals 15 residues. Germline assignment: CDR1 MNHNY and CDR2 SVGAGI (reference sequence). The CDR3 DNA follows: TGTGCCAGCAGTCGCCCGACAGGGGAAATATACGAGCAGTACTTC. Its translation: CASSRPTGEIYEQYF.

The V and J genes are TRBV18 and TRBJ2-7; 14 positions match TRBD2. Losses at the gene ends were 0 bases for V and 5 bases for J; bases not matched to a gene: 6. CDR3 length: 17 residues. The germline gives CDR1 KGHSH, CDR2 LQKENI. Here the CDR3 DNA reads TGTGCCAGCTCACCACCGGGGGGACTAGCGGGAGTCGACGAGCAGTACTTC. It translates to CASSPPGGLAGVDEQYF.

This clone was recorded a few times. CDR3 nucleotide sequence: TGTGCCAGCAGTGCAGGGACAGGGTCCGGGCAGTACTTC. Amino acid sequence: CASSAGTGSGQYF. V usage is TRBV27 and J usage is TRBJ2-7, with TRBD1 identical over 9 bases. Germline-derived CDR1 and CDR2 are MNHEY and SMNVEV (reference sequence). V trimming: 5 bases; J trimming: 9 bases; junction bases outside the gene matches: 8. The CDR3 has 13 residues.

V is TRBV4-3 and J is TRBJ2-1; D is perhaps TRBD1 (5 bases). Trimming stripped 0 bases from V and 5 bases from J, with 11 bases between. Germline values: CDR1 LGHNA, CDR2 YSLEER. CDR3 size: 15 residues. The CDR3 DNA is TGCGCCAGCAGCCAAGATTCTGGCAGGGACAATGAGCAGTTCTTC. This codes for CASSQDSGRDNEQFF.

The chain joins TRBV2 to TRBJ2-4; 10 bases align to TRBD2. This CDR3 is built from 17 residues. Germline trimming cut 4 bases from V and 6 bases from J; bases unmatched to any gene: 12. Germline values: CDR1 SNHLY, CDR2 FYNNEI. For the CDR3, the DNA is TGTGCCAGCAGTGTTGATCTAGCGGGAGTACGGGGAAACATTCAGTACTTC. This sequence encodes CASSVDLAGVRGNIQYF. The full variable domain, completed using reference TRBV2 and TRBJ2-4, is EPEVTQTPSHQVTQMGQEVILRCVPISNHLYFYWYRQILGQKVEFLVSFYNNEISEKSEIFDDQFSVERPDGSNFTLKIRSTKLEDSAMYFCASSVDLAGVRGNIQYFGAGTRLSVL.

J is TRBJ1-2 and V is TRBV9; 8 bases are a match to TRBD1. After removal of 4 bases from V and 4 bases from J, the junction contained 9 bases not matched to a gene. CDR3 length: 15 residues. Per the germline V gene, CDR1 is SGDLS and CDR2 is YYNGEE. The CDR3 nucleotides are TGTGCCAGCAGCCAGGGGGCGTCTACCGGCTATGGCTACACCTTC. Translated: CASSQGASTGYGYTF.

The genes are TRBV21-1 and TRBJ2-1; the table's D call, TRBD2, was not checked against the DNA. TRBV21-1 is noted as a pseudogene. The CDR3 extends over 17 amino acids. The CDR3 DNA follows: TGTGCCAGCAGCACCCCTCCTAGGAGCGGGAGGGCCAATGAGCAGTTCTTC. It yields the protein CASSTPPRSGRANEQFF.

The chain is built from TRBV4-1 and TRBJ1-5, with 7 positions matching TRBD1. The CDR3 consists of 19 residues. Per germline, CDR1 MGHRA and CDR2 YSYEKL. Germline trimming cut 1 base from V and 0 bases from J; bases unmatched to any gene: 12. The CDR3 DNA sequence: TGCGCCAGCAGCCAAGGGTGGAGGGGGCCGCTTTATAGCAATCAGCCCCAGCATTTT. Protein product: CASSQGWRGPLYSNQPQHF.

The J gene is TRBJ2-5, the V gene TRBV4-1; weak D call: TRBD1 (6 bases). Germline lookup yields CDR1 MGHRA and CDR2 YSYEKL. Trimming left V 1 base short and J 3 bases short, with 15 bases between. This CDR3 is built from 16 residues. CDR3 nucleotide sequence: TGCGCCAGCAGCCAAGGAGTACACAGGGTAAAAGAGACCCAGTACTTC. Protein sequence: CASSQGVHRVKETQYF.

The J gene is TRBJ2-3, the V gene TRBV7-7; TRBD1 aligns across 9 bases. Germline V gene lookup returns CDR1 SSHAT and CDR2 FNYEAQ (reference sequence). Trimming at V came to 5 bases and at J to 4 bases, leaving 7 bases not matched to a gene. The CDR3 extends over 15 amino acids. The CDR3 region is CASSAGQGGADTQYF. The CDR3 nucleotides read TGTGCCAGCAGCGCGGGACAGGGAGGGGCAGATACGCAGTATTTT.

The gene calls are TRBV18 and TRBJ2-1, with 7 nucleotides matching TRBD1. The CDR3 contains 12 residues. After removal of 3 bases from V and 13 bases from J, the junction contained 6 bases not matched to a gene. Germline V gives CDR1 KGHSH, CDR2 LQKENI. DNA for the CDR3: TGTGCCAGCTCACCCCGGGACAGTGAACAGTTCTTC. The encoded protein is CASSPRDSEQFF. The full variable domain, its missing parts supplied by reference TRBV18 and TRBJ2-1, is NAGVMQNPRHLVRRRGQEARLRCSPMKGHSHVYWYRQLPEEGLKFMVYLQKENIIDESGMPKERFSAEFPKEGPSILRIQQVVRGDSAAYFCASSPRDSEQFFGPGTRLTVL.